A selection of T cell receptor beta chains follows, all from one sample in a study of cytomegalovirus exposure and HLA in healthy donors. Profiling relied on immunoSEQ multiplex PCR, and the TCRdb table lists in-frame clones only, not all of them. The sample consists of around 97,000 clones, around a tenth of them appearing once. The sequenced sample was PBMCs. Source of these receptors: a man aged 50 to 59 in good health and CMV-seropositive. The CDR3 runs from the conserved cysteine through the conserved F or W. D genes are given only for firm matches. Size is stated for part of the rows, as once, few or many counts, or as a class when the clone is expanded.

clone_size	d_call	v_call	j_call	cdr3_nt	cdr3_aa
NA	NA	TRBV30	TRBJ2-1	TGTGCCTGGAGTGAATTAGTCGACAATGAGCAGTTCTTC	CAWSELVDNEQFF
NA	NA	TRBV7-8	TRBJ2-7	TGTGCCAGCAGCCCGCGGTGGCAGGGGGGAGAGCAGTACTTC	CASSPRWQGGEQYF
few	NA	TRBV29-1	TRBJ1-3	TGCAGCGTTGAAGATACGGGGGTGGAAAACACCATATATTTT	CSVEDTGVENTIYF
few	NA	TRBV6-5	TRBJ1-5	TGTGCCAGCAGTTACTCGTATACAGGTAGCAATCAGCCCCAGCATTTT	CASSYSYTGSNQPQHF
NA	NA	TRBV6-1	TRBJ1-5	TGTGCCAGCATCTATGGCGACACAAGCAATCAGCCCCAGCATTTT	CASIYGDTSNQPQHF
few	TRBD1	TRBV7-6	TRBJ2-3	TGTGCCAGCAGCTTAGGGACAGGGAGCACAGATACGCAGTATTTT	CASSLGTGSTDTQYF
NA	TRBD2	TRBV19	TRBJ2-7	TGTGCCAGTAGTCGAGGACTAGCGGGATCCCCCTACGAGCAGTACTTC	CASSRGLAGSPYEQYF
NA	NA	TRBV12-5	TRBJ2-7	TGTGCTAGTGGTCGAGTCACTCACGAGCAGTACTTC	CASGRVTHEQYF
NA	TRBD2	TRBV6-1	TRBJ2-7	TGTGCCAGCAGTGAAGTAGCGGGGGCCTACGAGCAGTACTTC	CASSEVAGAYEQYF
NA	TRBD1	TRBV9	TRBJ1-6	TGTGCCAGCAGCGTGGGGACAGGGGATGATTCACCCCTCCACTTT	CASSVGTGDDSPLHF
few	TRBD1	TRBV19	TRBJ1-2	TGTGCCAGTAAAGTGGACAGGGAGGGCTACACCTTC	CASKVDREGYTF
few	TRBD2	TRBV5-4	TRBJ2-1	TGTGCCAGCAGCTTTAGCGGGGGACACAATGAGCAGTTCTTC	CASSFSGGHNEQFF
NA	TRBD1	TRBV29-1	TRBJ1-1	TGCAGCGTTGTCGGGACAGGGGGAGGCACTGAAGCTTTCTTT	CSVVGTGGGTEAFF
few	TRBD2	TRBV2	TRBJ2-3	TGTGCCAGCAGTGAAGCGGGGACTAGCGGGAGAACAGATACGCAGTATTTT	CASSEAGTSGRTDTQYF
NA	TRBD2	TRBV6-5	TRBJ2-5	TGTGCCAGCCGCCCGGGAGGAGCGGGAGGAGAGACCCAGTACTTC	CASRPGGAGGETQYF
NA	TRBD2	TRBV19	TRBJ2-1	TGTGCCAGTAGTATTGGGAGTGCTAGCGGGAGGAATGAGCAGTTCTTC	CASSIGSASGRNEQFF
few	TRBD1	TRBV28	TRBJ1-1	TGTGCCAGCAGTCGAGGCCGGACAGGGTCTCGTCTGAACACTGAAGCTTTCTTT	CASSRGRTGSRLNTEAFF
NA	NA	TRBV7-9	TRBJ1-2	TGTGCCAGCAGCTTAGCAGGGGAAGTCTATGGCTACACCTTC	CASSLAGEVYGYTF
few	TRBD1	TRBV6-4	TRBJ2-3	TGTGCCAGCAGCAAGGGACAGGGTAACGCAGATACGCAGTATTTT	CASSKGQGNADTQYF
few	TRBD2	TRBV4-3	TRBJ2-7	TGCGCCAGCAGCCTAGGGACTAGCGGGGTGTTTATGCAGTACTTC	CASSLGTSGVFMQYF
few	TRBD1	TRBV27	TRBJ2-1	TGTGCCAGCAGTTTATTGGGACAGATCCATGAGCAGTTCTTC	CASSLLGQIHEQFF
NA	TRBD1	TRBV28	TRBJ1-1	TGTGCCAGCAGCCCAGGGGGGACAGGGTCCGTAGCTTTCTTT	CASSPGGTGSVAFF
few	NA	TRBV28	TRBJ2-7	TGTGCCAGCAGTTTCCCGAGCGACGAGCAGTACTTC	CASSFPSDEQYF
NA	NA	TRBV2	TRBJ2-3	TGTGCCAGCAGTGGACAGGGCACAGATACGCAGTATTTT	CASSGQGTDTQYF
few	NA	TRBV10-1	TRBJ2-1	TGCGCCAGCAGTCGGGACTTAAGCTCCTACAATGAGCAGTTCTTC	CASSRDLSSYNEQFF
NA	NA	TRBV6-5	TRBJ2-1	TGTGCCAGCAGTTACTCGATAGGGGCTGGTGGGGAGCAGTTCTTC	CASSYSIGAGGEQFF
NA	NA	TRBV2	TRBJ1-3	TGTGCCAGCAGTGAAAGGCAGGCGACCCTGGGAAACACCATATATTTT	CASSERQATLGNTIYF
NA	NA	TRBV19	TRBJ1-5	TGTGCCAGTACCCTGCGGGCAGAATATAGCAATCAGCCCCAGCATTTT	CASTLRAEYSNQPQHF
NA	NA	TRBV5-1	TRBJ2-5	TGCGCCAGCGGGTACAGGGACGGGGAGACCCAGTACTTC	CASGYRDGETQYF
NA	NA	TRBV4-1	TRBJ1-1	TGCGCCAGCAGCCAAGAAAATGACTTGAACACTGAAGCTTTCTTT	CASSQENDLNTEAFF
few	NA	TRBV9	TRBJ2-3	TGTGCCAGCAGCGTGGCTCAAGGTGGGAGTGCAGATACGCAGTATTTT	CASSVAQGGSADTQYF
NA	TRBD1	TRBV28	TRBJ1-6	TGTGCCAGCAGCGGCGTCGGGACAGCCTTTTATAATTCACCCCTCCACTTT	CASSGVGTAFYNSPLHF
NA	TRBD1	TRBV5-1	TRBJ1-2	TGCGCCAGCAGCTTGGGACTGGAGACAGGGACGCCTGGCTACACCTTC	CASSLGLETGTPGYTF
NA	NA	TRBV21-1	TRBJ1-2	TGTGCCAGCAGCTCAGTGACAGGGGGCGTCAACTATGGCTACACCTTC	CASSSVTGGVNYGYTF
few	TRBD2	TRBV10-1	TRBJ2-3	TGCGCCAGCAGTGAAACGCTAGCGGGAGGTCCGGGCACAGATACGCAGTATTTT	CASSETLAGGPGTDTQYF
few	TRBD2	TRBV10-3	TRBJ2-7	TGTGCCACAAAGGGCGCTAGCGGGAGGTCCTACGAGCAGTACTTC	CATKGASGRSYEQYF
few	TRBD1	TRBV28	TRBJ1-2	TGTGCCAGCAGTTTGTTTGGGACAGGGATGGACTACACCTTC	CASSLFGTGMDYTF
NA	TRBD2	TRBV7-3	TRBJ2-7	TGTGCCAGCAGCTTAAGCGGGAGGGCGGGGGAGCAGTACTTC	CASSLSGRAGEQYF
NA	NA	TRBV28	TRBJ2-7	TGTGCCAGCAGAAGGCCTAGCTTCTACGAGCAGTACTTC	CASRRPSFYEQYF
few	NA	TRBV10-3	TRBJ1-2	TGTGCCATCAGTCTGGACGGGGGTGAAAACTATGGCTACACCTTC	CAISLDGGENYGYTF
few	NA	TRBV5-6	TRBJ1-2	TGTGCCAGCAGCTGGGATGGACGGGAAACTTATGGCTACACCTTC	CASSWDGRETYGYTF
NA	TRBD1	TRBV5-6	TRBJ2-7	TGTGCCAGCAGTTTCGCCCGGACAGGGGGTTATGCCGAACAGTACTTC	CASSFARTGGYAEQYF
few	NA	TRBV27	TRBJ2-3	TGTGCCAGCAGTTTCCGAGATGCAGATACGCAGTATTTT	CASSFRDADTQYF
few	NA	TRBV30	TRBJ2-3	TGTGCCTGGAGTCTCGGTCTGAGCACAGATACGCAGTATTTT	CAWSLGLSTDTQYF
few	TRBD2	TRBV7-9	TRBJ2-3	TGTGCCAGCAGCTTAGGCGGGAGGGGGTCAGATACGCAGTATTTT	CASSLGGRGSDTQYF
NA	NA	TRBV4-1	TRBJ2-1	TGCGCCAGCAGCCAAGATAGGCAGGGTTCGAGGAAGCAGTTCTTC	CASSQDRQGSRKQFF
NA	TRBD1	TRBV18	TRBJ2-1	TGTGCCAGCTCACCTGGGACAGGGATCTATGAGCAGTTCTTC	CASSPGTGIYEQFF
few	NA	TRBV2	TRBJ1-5	TGTGCCAGCAGTTACAACCGGGACAAATTACAGCCCCAGCATTTT	CASSYNRDKLQPQHF
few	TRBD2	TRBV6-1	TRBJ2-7	TGTGCCAGCAGTGAGATTAGCGGGAGGTCCGCCGAGCAGTACTTC	CASSEISGRSAEQYF